The sequence of this T cell receptor (beta chain) was determined in a study of T cells in Graves' hyperthyroidism and ophthalmopathy. In the study overall: Peripheral blood samples were taken at initial diagnosis, prior to any treatment.

The TCR beta CDR3 regions underwent amplification using RNA transcripts as the source. TCR CDR3 regions were first amplified by RT-PCR with HTBI primers. TCRdb re-called the multiplex PCR reads through MiXCR, storing one row per CDR3 protein. The repertoire holds about 500,000 distinct CDR3 sequences, about 15% seen once, with 25% to 30% in the top ten. Exclusion criteria comprised uncontrolled infection, other autoimmune disease, pregnancy or lactation. This clonotype was counted at least ten times. Its cognate antigen is unknown. CDR1 GTSNPN and CDR2 SVGIG come from the germline V gene (reference sequence). Trimming cost V 5 bases and J 0 bases; bases outside gene matches: 9. The CDR3 covers 16 residues. Study-wide results and limits: Among clonotypes expanded in thyroid above 0.001, most were also found in blood. Before onset, by a median of around six months, the model predicted ophthalmopathy.

The chain has TRBV30 and TRBJ2-7, with 11 positions matching TRBD2. The specimen sequenced was blood. The clonotype comes from a woman aged 25-40 years with Graves' ophthalmopathy. Written as DNA, the CDR3 is TGTGCCTGGGGATCCGGGACTAGCGGTTCCTCCTACGAGCAGTACTTC. Translated, it gives CAWGSGTSGSSYEQYF.